A selection of T cell receptor beta chains follows, all from one sample in a study of blood T cells in healthy people across ages. TCRdb used MiXCR to reprocess the 5' RACE reads, holding one entry per CDR3 protein. The sample has about 570,000 distinct CDR3 sequences; roughly 29% are singletons. The sample was blood. The receptors were gathered from a woman in her seventies in good health. Both conserved end residues are part of each CDR3. A D gene is named only where the DNA matches it firmly. Size values are once, few and many counts, or a class for expanded clones, and some rows have none.

clone_size j_call v_call d_call cdr3_aa cdr3_nt
- TRBJ2-2 TRBV11-2 TRBD2 CASSPIGGARTGELFF TGTGCCAGCAGCCCGATCGGGGGGGCACGGACCGGGGAGCTGTTTTTT
- TRBJ1-1 TRBV9 - CAGSLPGTGEAFF TGTGCCGGCAGCCTTCCCGGGACGGGAGAAGCTTTCTTT
- TRBJ2-5 TRBV18 TRBD1 CASSPLGTEETQYF TGTGCCAGCTCACCACTTGGGACAGAAGAGACCCAGTACTTC
once TRBJ2-3 TRBV7-2 TRBD2 CASSLTSGGSITGTQYF TGTGCCAGCAGCTTAACTAGCGGGGGGTCTATTACGGGTACGCAGTATTTT
once TRBJ2-7 TRBV11-3 TRBD2 CASSLGASGIYEQYF TGTGCCAGCAGCTTAGGAGCTAGCGGAATCTACGAGCAGTACTTC
- TRBJ2-4 TRBV25-1 - CASSEPDIQYF TGTGCCAGCAGTGAGCCTGACATTCAGTACTTC
few TRBJ2-5 TRBV7-2 - CASSSSTLARGTQETQYF TGTGCCAGCAGCTCCTCTACTTTAGCGAGGGGTACCCAAGAGACCCAGTACTTC
- TRBJ2-7 TRBV5-1 TRBD2 CASSLRPSGGTYEQYF TGCGCCAGCAGCCTACGACCTAGCGGGGGTACCTACGAGCAGTACTTC
few TRBJ2-7 TRBV20-1 - CSALGQTEQYF TGCAGTGCCCTCGGACAGACAGAGCAGTACTTC
- TRBJ2-1 TRBV7-3 TRBD1 CASSPAGTGGTNEQFF TGTGCCAGCAGCCCGGCCGGGACAGGGGGTACAAATGAGCAGTTCTTC
few TRBJ2-1 TRBV4-3 TRBD1 CASSQPRGRSSYNEQFF TGCGCCAGCAGCCAACCCAGGGGGAGAAGCTCCTACAATGAGCAGTTCTTC
- TRBJ1-2 TRBV18 - CASSPVADQERHGYTF TGTGCCAGCTCACCGGTAGCGGACCAGGAGAGACATGGCTACACCTTC